This TCR beta chain comes out of a study of T-cell memory formation after mild COVID-19. Study-level points and caveats: CM and EM subsets held most contracting CD4+ clones; EMRA held CD8+ ones.

TCRdb re-called the 5' RACE reads through MiXCR, storing one row per CDR3 protein. The data show around 400,000 distinct CDR3 sequences, 20% to 25% seen once. On this clonotype itself: Its antigen is not identified.

The germline CDR1 and CDR2 sequences are DFQATT and SNEGSKA (reference sequence). The V and J ends lost 0 bases and 7 bases respectively, with 16 bases between them. This CDR3 spans 15 amino acids. The sequenced sample consisted of PBMCs or a T cell subset sorted from them (not recorded which). The V gene is TRBV20-1, the J gene TRBJ1-3; a possible D gene is TRBD1 (5 bases). The source is an adult woman who had mild COVID-19 (a few samples of this study predate the infection). Cell type and time point are not known. CDR3 sequence (DNA): TGCAGTGCTAGAGATCGGGCAGGGAAGTTGAACACCATATATTTT. Encoded protein: CSARDRAGKLNTIYF.